The next 32 T cell receptor beta chains were all read from a single sample in a study of post-analysis software for immune sequencing data. Unique molecular identifiers tagged the TCR beta cDNA libraries. Using its own MiXCR run on the PCR reads, TCRdb lists one record per CDR3 protein. This sample carries 150,000 to 200,000 distinct CDR3 sequences, approximately 35% of them seen once, and the ten largest clones take 25% to 35%. The sequenced sample was blood, obtained after autologous hematopoietic stem cell transplantation. The receptors were sampled from a girl under 18 with multiple sclerosis.

V gene TRBV24-1 combines with J gene TRBJ1-2; 7 bases are shared with TRBD1. The CDR3 contains 12 residues. With V trimmed by 1 base and J by 13 bases, 5 bases remained unmatched. The germline V gene has CDR1 KGHDR and CDR2 SFDVKD. CDR3 sequence reads: CATSDLNRGFTF. As DNA, the CDR3 is TGTGCCACCAGTGATTTAAACAGGGGTTTCACCTTC.

This clonotype was counted between two and nine times. The chain employs TRBV18 and TRBJ2-3; 7 bases map to TRBD1. Germline V gene lookup returns CDR1 KGHSH and CDR2 LQKENI. The CDR3 runs to 16 residues. Losses at the gene ends were 3 bases for V and 0 bases for J; bases not matched to a gene: 6. DNA for the CDR3: TGTGCCAGCTCACCTCCAGGGGGATCTAGCACAGATACGCAGTATTTT. This encodes CASSPPGGSSTDTQYF.

The chain joins TRBV5-5 to TRBJ2-6; D might be TRBD1 or TRBD2, each matching 5 bases. Trimming removed 2 bases at V and 0 bases at J, with 18 bases between. The CDR3 consists of 19 residues. CDR1 and CDR2 from the germline V gene are SGHKS and YYEKEE (reference sequence). This CDR3 is CASSFWDAVTLSGANVLTF. In DNA, the CDR3 is TGTGCCAGCAGCTTTTGGGACGCTGTTACTCTCTCTGGGGCCAACGTCCTGACTTTC.

The chain recombines TRBV6-5 with TRBJ2-2; unclear D gene. CDR1 and CDR2 from the germline V gene are MNHEY and SVGAGI. V was pared by 2 bases and J by 7 bases, with 11 bases between. This CDR3 contains 14 residues. The CDR3: CASSYDGAGGELFF. The CDR3 DNA follows: TGTGCCAGCAGTTACGACGGAGCCGGCGGGGAGCTGTTTTTT.

The chain couples TRBV7-3 to TRBJ2-1; D possibly corresponds to TRBD2 (6 bases). Germline V gene lookup returns CDR1 SGHTA and CDR2 FQGTGA. V was trimmed by 5 bases and J by 6 bases, leaving 23 bases between them. This CDR3 is built from 17 residues. This chain's CDR3 is CASSRLPMREGANEQFF. The CDR3 nucleotides are TGTGCCAGCAGCAGATTACCCATGCGGGAAGGGGCCAATGAGCAGTTCTTC.

The rearrangement joins TRBV5-5 to TRBJ1-2; 8 positions agree with TRBD1. Trimming cost V 1 base and J 9 bases; bases outside gene matches: 11. The V gene's germline CDR1 is SGHKS and CDR2 YYEKEE (reference sequence). The length of the CDR3 is 15 residues. DNA of the CDR3: TGTGCCAGCAGCTTGATTGGGACAGGCAGCCGGAGCTACACCTTC. Translation gives CASSLIGTGSRSYTF.

V is TRBV20-1 and J is TRBJ1-5, with D possibly TRBD1 on 5 matching bases. From germline, CDR1 is DFQATT and CDR2 SNEGSKA (reference sequence). The V end lost 3 bases, the J end lost 9 bases, and 15 bases lay between the germline ends. This CDR3 has 13 residues. The CDR3 DNA reads as TGCAGTGCTAGGGGGGACGATCTGCGGCCCCAGCATTTT. Translated: CSARGDDLRPQHF.

This clonotype showed up just a few times. The V gene is TRBV12-3 or TRBV12-4, the J gene TRBJ2-7; D not certain. Trimming left V 6 bases short and J 3 bases short, with 15 bases between. This CDR3 spans 14 amino acids. The CDR3 nucleotides are TGTGCCAGCAGGCCAAGTGGTAGGGACTACGAGCAGTACTTC. Its translation is CASRPSGRDYEQYF.

This clonotype was detected a few times. This rearrangement joins TRBV6-6 to TRBJ2-7; D not resolved. The germline V and J ends were trimmed by 7 bases and 6 bases, with 10 bases remaining between them. Germline-derived CDR1 and CDR2 are MNHNY and SVGAGI (reference sequence). The CDR3 sequence is 11 residues long. Here the CDR3 reads CASTSLGEQYF. For the CDR3, the DNA is TGTGCCAGCACCTCCCTGGGCGAGCAGTACTTC.

The rearrangement joins TRBV7-2 to TRBJ1-6; TRBD1 agrees at 7 bases. The CDR3 has 19 residues. Per the germline V gene, CDR1 is SGHTA and CDR2 is FQGNSA. V lost 0 bases to trimming and J lost 1 base; unmatched junction nucleotides: 9. This chain's CDR3 is CASSLARQGRGSYNSPLHF. The DNA of the CDR3 is TGTGCCAGCAGCTTAGCTCGACAGGGTCGAGGATCCTATAATTCACCCCTCCACTTT.

This chain joins TRBV27 and TRBJ1-1; weak D call: TRBD1 (5 bases). V lost 3 bases and J lost 4, with 21 bases in between. The CDR3 consists of 17 residues. The germline gives CDR1 MNHEY, CDR2 SMNVEV (reference sequence). CDR3 residues: CASSFRRGLSLSTEAFF. For the CDR3, the DNA is TGTGCCAGCAGTTTTAGGCGGGGCCTGAGTTTGTCCACTGAAGCTTTCTTT.

The genes are TRBV4-2 and TRBJ2-2; D gene unclear. The germline V gene encodes CDR1 LGHNA and CDR2 YNFKEQ. The CDR3 is 16 amino acids. The germline V and J ends were trimmed by 0 bases and 0 bases, with 8 bases remaining between them. Here the CDR3 DNA reads TGTGCCAGCAGCCAAGAGAAGATCGCGAACACCGGGGAGCTGTTTTTT. It encodes CASSQEKIANTGELFF.

This clonotype has more than one count but fewer than ten. The gene calls are TRBV24-1 and TRBJ2-1; 9 bases map to TRBD1. Losses at the gene ends were 11 bases for V and 4 bases for J; bases not matched to a gene: 5. The CDR3 loop spans 13 amino acids. CDR1 KGHDR and CDR2 SFDVKD come from the germline V gene. The CDR3 DNA follows: TGTGCCAGCCGGGACAGGGCTTACAATGAGCAGTTCTTC. It encodes CASRDRAYNEQFF.

This clonotype has only a few counts. The chain is built from TRBV6-1 and TRBJ2-7; D is unresolved. Germline-derived CDR1 and CDR2 are MNHNS and SASEGT. The V end was cut by 4 bases, the J end by 3 bases, with 7 bases between. The CDR3 covers 12 residues. The DNA of the CDR3 is TGTGCCAGCAGTGTCCTTCTCTACGAGCAGTACTTC. Translating gives CASSVLLYEQYF.

The gene calls are TRBV5-1 and TRBJ2-3; D gene ambiguous. V was clipped by 4 bases and J by 2 bases, with 11 bases between them. This CDR3 is built from 14 residues. Looked up from germline, CDR1 is SGHRS and CDR2 is YFSETQ. CDR3 in DNA: TGCGCCAGCAGCACTGGGCCCCCCACAGATACGCAGTATTTT. Its translation is CASSTGPPTDTQYF.

The J gene is TRBJ1-1, the V gene TRBV10-3; D might be TRBD1 (5 bases). CDR1 ENHRY and CDR2 SYGVKD come from the germline V gene. This CDR3 is built from 13 residues. Trimming shortened V by 9 bases and J by 4 bases, and 15 bases separated the two germline ends. The CDR3 reads CAIRRGLSTEAFF. The CDR3, as DNA: TGTGCCATACGTAGGGGACTGAGCACTGAAGCTTTCTTT.

This clonotype has a handful of counts. V is TRBV15 and J is TRBJ2-1, with TRBD2 matching 11 bases. The CDR3 spans 15 residues. Germline loops: CDR1 LNHNV, CDR2 YYDKDF (reference sequence). J lost 7 bases, V lost 3 bases, and 5 bases had no gene match. The CDR3 loop is CATSSHSGRVNEQFF. The CDR3 DNA reads as TGTGCCACCAGCAGCCATAGCGGGAGGGTGAATGAGCAGTTCTTC.

The rearrangement links TRBV28 to TRBJ2-1, with TRBD2 identical over 10 bases. This CDR3 spans 12 amino acids. Germline V gene sequence: CDR1 MDHEN, CDR2 SYDVKM. Trimming removed 6 bases from V and 12 bases from J; junction bases left unmatched: 5. CDR3 sequence: CASSTSGILQFF. The CDR3 region has the DNA TGTGCCAGCAGCACTAGCGGGATTTTGCAGTTCTTC.

The CDR3 loop reads CASSQDPGPGNTIYF. CDR3 DNA sequence: TGCGCCAGCAGCCAAGATCCAGGCCCCGGGAACACCATATATTTT. This chain uses TRBV4-1 with TRBJ1-3; D ambiguous. Germline V CDR1 and CDR2: MGHRA, YSYEKL. The CDR3 contains 15 residues. V was clipped by 0 bases and J by 7 bases, with 13 bases between them.

The V gene is TRBV4-3, the J gene TRBJ1-5; D is perhaps TRBD1 (5 bases). The CDR3 totals 15 residues. In germline, CDR1 is LGHNA, CDR2 YSLEER. Trimming took off 0 bases at V and 7 bases at J, with 13 bases between the two ends. CDR3 region: CASSQDSGGLQPQHF. CDR3 nucleotides: TGCGCCAGCAGCCAAGATTCCGGGGGATTGCAGCCCCAGCATTTT.

This clonotype was observed many times. For the CDR3, the DNA is TGCGCCAGCAGCTTGGCGGCTAGCGGGAGGAGCTCCTACAATGAGCAGTTCTTC. Residues: CASSLAASGRSSYNEQFF. The chain is built from TRBV5-1 and TRBJ2-1, with 11 bases aligning to TRBD2. Germline V gene sequence: CDR1 SGHRS, CDR2 YFSETQ. CDR3 length: 18 amino acids. The junction had 5 bases not matched to a gene; V was cut back by 0 bases and J by 0 bases. Complete variable domain (other parts from reference TRBV5-1 and TRBJ2-1): KAGVTQTPRYLIKTRGQQVTLSCSPISGHRSVSWYQQTPGQGLQFLFEYFSETQRNKGNFPGRFSGRQFSNSRSEMNVSTLELGDSALYLCASSLAASGRSSYNEQFFGPGTRLTVL.

A note on this clonotype: The junction differs from germline at one of its ends, possibly a read error. The rearrangement uses TRBV30 and TRBJ2-3, with TRBD2 matching over 9 bases. This CDR3 is 16 amino acids long. The V gene's germline CDR1 is GTSNPN and CDR2 SVGIG (reference sequence). The CDR3 DNA follows: TGTGCCTGGAGGCCGGGACTAGCTCAATCTGGAGATGCGCAGTATTTT. This encodes CAWRPGLAQSGDAQYF. The variable domain in full, with the rest retrieved from reference TRBV30 and TRBJ2-3, is SQTIHQWPATLVQPVGSPLSLECTVEGTSNPNLYWYRQAAGRGLQLLFYSVGIGQISSEVPQNLSASRPQDRQFILSSKKLLLSDSGFYLCAWRPGLAQSGDAQYFGPGTRLTVL.

This clonotype was counted ten times or more. This may come from a read error, since a much larger clone is one base off. The chain carries TRBV6-5 and TRBJ1-6, with D possibly TRBD1 on 5 matching bases. Per germline, CDR1 MNHEY and CDR2 SVGAGI. This CDR3 region has 14 residues. The CDR3 protein is CASRPRGGLVPPHF. The CDR3 DNA follows: TGTGCCAGCAGGCCCCGGGGCGGCCTAGTTCCCCCCCACTTT.

This clonotype was counted only a few times. A read error is possible here, since a much larger clone lies one base away. V gene TRBV7-2 combines with J gene TRBJ2-7; 14 nucleotides match TRBD2. Per germline, CDR1 SGHTA and CDR2 FQGNSA. The CDR3 has 18 amino acids. Trimming cost V 4 bases and J 7 bases; bases outside gene matches: 15. The CDR3 sequence is CASSSEGGLAGDGYEQYF. CDR3 coding DNA: TGTGCCAGCAGCTCCGAAGGGGGACTAGCGGGAGATGGCTATGAGCAGTACTTC.

In this sample, this clonotype turned up a few times. At one end, the junction sequence differs from germline, possibly due to a read error. The gene calls are TRBV7-7 and TRBJ2-3; the D is unclear. There are 13 residues in the CDR3. Germline V gene data show CDR1 as SSHAT and CDR2 as FNYEAQ (reference sequence). The CDR3 DNA reads as TGTGCTAGCAGCTTCGGGCCCCGCGATACGCAGTATTTT. Translated: CASSFGPRDTQYF.

This clonotype was seen only a few times. The chain carries TRBV13 and TRBJ1-1; D is unresolved. The CDR3 totals 14 residues. The ends were cut back, 5 bases at V and 3 bases at J, with 13 bases in the middle. Per the germline V gene, CDR1 is PRHDT and CDR2 is FYEKMQ (reference sequence). In DNA form, the CDR3 reads TGTGCCAGCAGCCGGAAGGTGTGGGACACTGAAGCTTTCTTT. It is translated as CASSRKVWDTEAFF.

The table lists this clonotype with a few counts. The chain combines TRBV24-1 with TRBJ2-1; 7 nucleotides align to TRBD1. Germline CDR1 and CDR2: KGHDR and SFDVKD. The junction had 17 bases not matched to a gene; V was cut back by 7 bases and J by 6 bases. CDR3 length equals 17 residues. CDR3 in DNA: TGTGCCACCAGCTCTCCGGGGACAGCGATAACTGGCAATGAGCAGTTCTTC. This sequence encodes CATSSPGTAITGNEQFF.

The rearrangement uses TRBV13 and TRBJ2-1; the match to TRBD2 covers 8 bases. The junction had 12 bases not matched to a gene; V was cut back by 1 base and J by 7 bases. Germline V gene lookup returns CDR1 PRHDT and CDR2 FYEKMQ (reference sequence). The CDR3 loop spans 17 amino acids. CDR3 in DNA: TGTGCCAGCAGCTTAGAAGGGGGGAGCGGGAGAGCGAATGAGCAGTTCTTC. Encoded protein: CASSLEGGSGRANEQFF.

The rearrangement joins TRBV7-3 to TRBJ2-4, with D perhaps matching TRBD1 (6 bases). The J call may be wrong; the DNA end is better matched by TRBJ2-7. The germline V gene encodes CDR1 SGHTA and CDR2 FQGTGA. This CDR3 spans 13 amino acids. In DNA, the CDR3 is TGTGCCAGCAGCTTACAGCAGGGGTACGAGCAGTACTTC. Its protein is CASSLQQGYEQYF.

This clonotype was detected only a few times. The chain joins TRBV27 to TRBJ2-1; 10 bases map to TRBD2. The CDR3 has 16 residues. CDR1 is MNHEY and CDR2 is SMNVEV in the germline V gene (reference sequence). The trim removed 5 bases at V and 4 bases at J, leaving 8 bases unmatched. CDR3 nucleotides: TGTGCCAGCAGTGCGACTAGCGGGCTCCTTTACAATGAGCAGTTCTTC. It yields the protein CASSATSGLLYNEQFF.

This clonotype was detected many times. V usage is TRBV9 and J usage is TRBJ2-6; the match to TRBD1 covers 7 bases. Trimming at V came to 0 bases and at J to 0 bases, leaving 6 bases not matched to a gene. CDR1 is SGDLS and CDR2 is YYNGEE in the germline V gene. CDR3 size: 18 residues. Here the CDR3 DNA reads TGTGCCAGCAGCGTAGAAGGGGGCTTTTACTCTGGGGCCAACGTCCTGACTTTC. It is translated as CASSVEGGFYSGANVLTF.

This clonotype was counted only a few times. The rearrangement uses TRBV9 and TRBJ2-4, with 7 bases lining up with TRBD2. Per the germline V gene, CDR1 is SGDLS and CDR2 is YYNGEE. There are 14 residues in the CDR3. V dropped 2 bases and J dropped 5; count of bases not matched to a gene: 4. The CDR3 loop is CASSVGLGQNIQYF. Here the CDR3 DNA reads TGTGCCAGCAGCGTCGGACTAGGCCAAAACATTCAGTACTTC.